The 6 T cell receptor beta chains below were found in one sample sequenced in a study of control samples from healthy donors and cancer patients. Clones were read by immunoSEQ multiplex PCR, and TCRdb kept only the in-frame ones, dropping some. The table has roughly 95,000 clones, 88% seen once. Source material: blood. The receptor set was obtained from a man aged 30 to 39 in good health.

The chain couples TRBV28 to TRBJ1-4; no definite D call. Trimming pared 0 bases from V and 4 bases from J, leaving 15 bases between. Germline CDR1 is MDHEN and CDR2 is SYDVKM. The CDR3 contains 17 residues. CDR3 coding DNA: TGTGCCAGCAGTTTATGCACAGCGCCTTCAGGTAATGAAAAACTGTTTTTT. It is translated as CASSLCTAPSGNEKLFF.

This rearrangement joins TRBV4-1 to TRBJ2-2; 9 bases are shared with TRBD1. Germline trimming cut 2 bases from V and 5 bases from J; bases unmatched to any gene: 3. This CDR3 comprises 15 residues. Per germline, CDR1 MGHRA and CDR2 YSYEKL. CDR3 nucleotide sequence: TGCGCCAGCAGCCAAAGGGACAGGGATACCGGGGAGCTGTTTTTT. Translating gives CASSQRDRDTGELFF.

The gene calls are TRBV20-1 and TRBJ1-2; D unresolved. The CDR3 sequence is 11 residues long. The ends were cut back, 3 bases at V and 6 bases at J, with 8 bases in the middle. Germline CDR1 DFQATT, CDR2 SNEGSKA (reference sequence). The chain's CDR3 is CSASLTHGYTF. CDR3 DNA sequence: TGCAGTGCTAGCCTGACACATGGCTACACCTTC.

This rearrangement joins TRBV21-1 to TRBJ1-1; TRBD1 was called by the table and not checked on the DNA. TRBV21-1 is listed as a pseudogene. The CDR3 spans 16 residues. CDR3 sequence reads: CASSKALTRLGAAAFF. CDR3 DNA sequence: TGTGCCAGCAGCAAAGCTCTGACGAGACTTGGGGCGGCCGCTTTCTTT.

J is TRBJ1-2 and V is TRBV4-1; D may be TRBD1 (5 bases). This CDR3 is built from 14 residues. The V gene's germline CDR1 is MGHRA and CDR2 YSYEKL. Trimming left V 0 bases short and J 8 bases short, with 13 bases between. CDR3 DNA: TGCGCCAGCAGCCAAGATCAGGGTCCGGTCGGCTACACCTTC. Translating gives CASSQDQGPVGYTF.

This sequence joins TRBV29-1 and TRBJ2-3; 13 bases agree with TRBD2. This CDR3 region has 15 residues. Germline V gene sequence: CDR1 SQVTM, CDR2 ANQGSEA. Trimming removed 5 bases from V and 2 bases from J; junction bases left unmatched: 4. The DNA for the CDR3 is TGCAGCGTTCGAGGACTAGCGGGAGACACAGATACGCAGTATTTT. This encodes CSVRGLAGDTDTQYF.